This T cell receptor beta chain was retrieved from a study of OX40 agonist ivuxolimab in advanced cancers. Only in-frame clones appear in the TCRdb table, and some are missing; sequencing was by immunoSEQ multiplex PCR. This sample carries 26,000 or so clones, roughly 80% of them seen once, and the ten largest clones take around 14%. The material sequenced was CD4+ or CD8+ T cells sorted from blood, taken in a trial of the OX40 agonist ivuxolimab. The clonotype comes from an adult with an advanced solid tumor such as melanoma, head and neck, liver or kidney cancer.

The CDR3: CASSSDPGKTQYF. CDR3 sequence (DNA): TGTGCCAGCAGCTCGGACCCCGGAAAGACCCAGTACTTC. The V call is TRBV7-2, the J call TRBJ2-5; D is undetermined. CDR3 length: 13 amino acids. V lost 4 bases, J lost 6 bases, and 12 bases lay in between. Germline-derived CDR1 and CDR2 are SGHTA and FQGNSA.